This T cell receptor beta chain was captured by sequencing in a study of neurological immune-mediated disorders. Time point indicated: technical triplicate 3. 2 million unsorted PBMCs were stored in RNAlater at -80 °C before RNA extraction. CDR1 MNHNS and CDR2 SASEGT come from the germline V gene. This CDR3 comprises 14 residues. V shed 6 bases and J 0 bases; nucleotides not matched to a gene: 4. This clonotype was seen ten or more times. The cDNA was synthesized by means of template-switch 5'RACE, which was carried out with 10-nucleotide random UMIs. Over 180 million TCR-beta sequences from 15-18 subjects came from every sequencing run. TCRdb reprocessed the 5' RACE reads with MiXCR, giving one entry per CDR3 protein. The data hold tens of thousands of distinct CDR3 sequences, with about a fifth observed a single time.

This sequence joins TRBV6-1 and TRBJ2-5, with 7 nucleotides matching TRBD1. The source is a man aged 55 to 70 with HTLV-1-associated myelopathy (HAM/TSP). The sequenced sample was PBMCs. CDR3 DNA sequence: TGTGCCAGCAGCCAGACAGGGTACCAAGAGACCCAGTACTTC. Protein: CASSQTGYQETQYF.